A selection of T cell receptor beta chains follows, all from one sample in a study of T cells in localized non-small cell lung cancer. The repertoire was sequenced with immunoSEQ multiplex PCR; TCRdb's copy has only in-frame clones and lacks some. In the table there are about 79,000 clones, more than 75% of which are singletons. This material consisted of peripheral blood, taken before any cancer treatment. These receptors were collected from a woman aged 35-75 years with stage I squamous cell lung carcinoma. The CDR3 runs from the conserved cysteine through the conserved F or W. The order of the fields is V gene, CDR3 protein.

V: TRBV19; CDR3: CASSSGVVWLTGELFF
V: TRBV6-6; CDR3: CASSPTEKLFF
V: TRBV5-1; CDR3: CASEGNGAEQFF
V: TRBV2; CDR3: CASSDGLVTQETQYF
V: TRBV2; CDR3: CASSLKGQHQPQHF
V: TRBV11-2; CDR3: CASSPQGYNEQFF
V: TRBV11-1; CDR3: CASSPWTATDTQYF
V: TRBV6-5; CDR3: CASSYSPGTGGYGYTF
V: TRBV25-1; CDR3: CASGGLADTDTQYF
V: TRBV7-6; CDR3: CASSLGYNTEAFF
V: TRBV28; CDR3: CASFAANTGELFF
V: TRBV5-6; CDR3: CASSSAGEKLFF
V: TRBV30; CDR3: CAWSDQGRRGYTF
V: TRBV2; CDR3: CASSGQVSNQPQHF
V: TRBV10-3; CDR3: CAISVAGGRETQYF
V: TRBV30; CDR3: CAWSVQTDTQYF
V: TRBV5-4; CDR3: CASSPEGHYGYTF
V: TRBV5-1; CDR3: CASSLAVRTDTQYF
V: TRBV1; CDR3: CTSSQDPLPPNRRELNEQYF
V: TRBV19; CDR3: CASSIRGGTGGSGANVLTF
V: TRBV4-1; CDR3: CASSQWGGGETQYF
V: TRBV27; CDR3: CASSLLGRNTEAFF
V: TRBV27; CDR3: CASSRTGMNTEAFF
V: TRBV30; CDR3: CAWSRDRGSPLHF
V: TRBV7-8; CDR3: CASSLSQAYSNQPQHF
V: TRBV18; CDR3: CASSPAGLGTEAFF